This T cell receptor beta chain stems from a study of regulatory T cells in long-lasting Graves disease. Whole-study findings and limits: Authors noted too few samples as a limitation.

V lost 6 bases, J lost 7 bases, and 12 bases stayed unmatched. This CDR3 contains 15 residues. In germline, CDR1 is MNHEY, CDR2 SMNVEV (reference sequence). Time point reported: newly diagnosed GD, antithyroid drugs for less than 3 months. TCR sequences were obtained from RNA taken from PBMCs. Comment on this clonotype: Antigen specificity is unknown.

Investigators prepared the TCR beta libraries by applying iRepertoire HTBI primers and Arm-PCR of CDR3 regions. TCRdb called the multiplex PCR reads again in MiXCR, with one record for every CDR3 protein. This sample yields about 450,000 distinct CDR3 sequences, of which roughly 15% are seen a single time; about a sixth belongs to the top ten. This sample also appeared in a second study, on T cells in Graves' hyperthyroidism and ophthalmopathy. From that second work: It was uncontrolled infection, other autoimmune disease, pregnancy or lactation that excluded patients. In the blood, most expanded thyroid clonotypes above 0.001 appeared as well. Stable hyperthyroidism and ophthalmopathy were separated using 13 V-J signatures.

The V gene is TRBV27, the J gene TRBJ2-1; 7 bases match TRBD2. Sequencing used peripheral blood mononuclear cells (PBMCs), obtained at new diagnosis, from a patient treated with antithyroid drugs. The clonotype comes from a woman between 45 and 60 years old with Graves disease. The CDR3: CASRWGGSDRNEQFF. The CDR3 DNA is TGTGCCAGCAGGTGGGGCGGGAGTGATAGGAATGAGCAGTTCTTC.